The clone carrying this TCR beta chain turned up a few times. The antigen is undetermined. Data came from immunoSEQ multiplex PCR; TCRdb stores just in-frame clones and leaves some out. The data contain roughly 77,000 clones, about 88% of them singletons. This entry belongs to a study of T cells in localized non-small cell lung cancer. Germline CDR1 and CDR2: SEHNR and FQNEAQ (reference sequence). The CDR3 runs to 16 residues. Trimming at V came to 4 bases and at J to 6 bases, leaving 14 bases not matched to a gene. Regarding the study as a whole: Measurement of T cell clonality placed uninvolved adjacent lung highest, above the level in tumor.

The origin of this receptor is a woman aged 35 to 70 with stage I squamous cell lung carcinoma. The V call is TRBV7-9, the J call TRBJ1-2; TRBD1 aligns across 7 bases. Here the sequenced sample was peripheral blood, taken before any cancer treatment. The CDR3 region is CASSSNRDRIRDGYTF. The CDR3 DNA reads TGTGCCAGCAGCTCTAATCGGGACAGAATAAGAGATGGCTACACCTTC.